Below, 18 T cell receptor beta chains from the same sample are listed, as sequenced in a study of blood T cell repertoires in COVID-19. Sequencing used immunoSEQ multiplex PCR; TCRdb keeps in-frame clones, though not all of them. The data contain 350,000 or so clones, around 80% of them singletons. The sequenced sample was peripheral blood. The source is a man between 25 and 39 years old with active or convalescent COVID-19.

The chain recombines TRBV9 with TRBJ2-7; D is perhaps TRBD2 (6 bases). The CDR3 is 13 amino acids. CDR1 and CDR2 from the germline V gene are SGDLS and YYNGEE. Trimming took 0 bases from V and 6 from J, leaving 10 bases between them. The CDR3 protein is CASSVGVGSEQYF. In DNA, the CDR3 is TGTGCCAGCAGCGTAGGAGTCGGGAGCGAGCAGTACTTC.

The J gene is TRBJ1-5, the V gene TRBV5-1; D uncertain. V was cut by 7 bases and J by 0 bases, with 14 bases left in between. Germline V gene data show CDR1 as SGHRS and CDR2 as YFSETQ. The CDR3 runs 15 residues. The DNA for the CDR3 is TGCGCCAGCTCGCTGTCTTCAGATAGCAATCAGCCCCAGCATTTT. Its translation: CASSLSSDSNQPQHF.

The rearrangement uses TRBV6-5 and TRBJ2-1; 8 bases are shared with TRBD1. This CDR3 has 14 amino acids. Losses at the gene ends were 6 bases for V and 8 bases for J; bases not matched to a gene: 9. Germline V gene lookup returns CDR1 MNHEY and CDR2 SVGAGI. The CDR3 here is CASRNRDRQDEQFF. In DNA form, the CDR3 reads TGTGCCAGCAGGAACCGGGACAGGCAGGATGAGCAGTTCTTC.

The chain couples TRBV19 to TRBJ1-5; 12 bases are a match to TRBD1. V lost 6 bases and J lost 9; bases outside the gene matches: 6. Germline V CDR1 and CDR2: LNHDA, SQIVND (reference sequence). The CDR3 spans 14 residues. DNA for the CDR3: TGTGCCAGTAGCTCCCGGGACAGGGGGCGGCCCCAGCATTTT. Translating it yields CASSSRDRGRPQHF. Filled out from reference TRBV19 and TRBJ1-5, the complete variable domain reads DGGITQSPKYLFRKEGQNVTLSCEQNLNHDAMYWYRQDPGQGLRLIYYSQIVNDFQKGDIAEGYSVSREKKESFPLTVTSAQKNPTAFYLCASSSRDRGRPQHFGDGTRLSIL.

J is TRBJ2-2 and V is TRBV7-3; maybe TRBD1 (5 bases). Per the germline V gene, CDR1 is SGHTA and CDR2 is FQGTGA. CDR3 length: 15 residues. The V end was cut by 3 bases, the J end by 7 bases, with 15 bases between. The CDR3 region has the DNA TGTGCCAGCAGCTTGGGTAGGGGCCCCGGCGGGGAGCTGTTTTTT. As protein: CASSLGRGPGGELFF. The full variable domain, in which reference TRBV7-3 and TRBJ2-2 provide the parts outside the CDR3, is GAGVSQTPSNKVTEKGKYVELRCDPISGHTALYWYRQSLGQGPEFLIYFQGTGAADDSGLPNDRFFAVRPEGSVSTLKIQRTERGDSAVYLCASSLGRGPGGELFFGEGSRLTVL.

The rearrangement joins TRBV2 to TRBJ1-5; 8 bases agree with TRBD1. The CDR3 covers 13 residues. With 2 bases clipped from V and 7 bases from J, the junction kept 1 base outside the gene matches. CDR1 SNHLY and CDR2 FYNNEI come from the germline V gene. CDR3 sequence (DNA): TGTGCCAGCAGTGAAAACAGGGGGCAGCCCCAGCATTTT. This codes for CASSENRGQPQHF.

The rearrangement uses TRBV21-1 and TRBJ2-6; the table's D call of TRBD2 was not tested on the DNA. TRBV21-1 is a known pseudogene. This CDR3 contains 16 residues. The CDR3 is CASSTATSSGANVLTF. DNA of the CDR3: TGTGCCAGCAGCACCGCCACTAGTTCTGGGGCCAACGTCCTGACTTTC.

The chain links TRBV5-1 to TRBJ1-4; tentative D call: TRBD1 (5 bases). The CDR3 is 17 amino acids. V was cut by 0 bases and J by 5 bases, with 17 bases left in between. In germline, CDR1 is SGHRS, CDR2 YFSETQ. CDR3 DNA sequence: TGCGCCAGCAGCTTGGGGGGCTGGACACGACCAAATGAAAAACTGTTTTTT. It encodes CASSLGGWTRPNEKLFF.

The chain employs TRBV4-2 and TRBJ1-5; D may be TRBD1 (5 bases). Trimming left V 0 bases short and J 7 bases short, with 10 bases between. Germline CDR1 and CDR2: LGHNA and YNFKEQ. The CDR3 covers 14 residues. The CDR3, as DNA: TGTGCCAGCAGCCAAGAACGCGGGGCCCAGCCCCAGCATTTT. This gives the protein CASSQERGAQPQHF.

CDR3 nucleotide sequence: TGTGCCAGCAGCTTTCTGTTGTCTAGCACAGATACGCAGTATTTT. It is translated as CASSFLLSSTDTQYF. The V gene is TRBV7-9, the J gene TRBJ2-3; no clear D gene. Germline values: CDR1 SEHNR, CDR2 FQNEAQ (reference sequence). The V and J ends lost 3 bases and 0 bases respectively, with 10 bases between them. CDR3 length: 15 amino acids.

V and J are TRBV6-5 and TRBJ2-3, with 9 positions matching TRBD2. The CDR3 is 16 amino acids. Germline V gives CDR1 MNHEY, CDR2 SVGAGI. Losses at the gene ends were 2 bases for V and 2 bases for J; bases not matched to a gene: 5. CDR3 in amino acids: CASSYAGLANTDTQYF. In DNA form, the CDR3 reads TGTGCCAGCAGTTACGCAGGACTAGCGAACACAGATACGCAGTATTTT.

The chain links TRBV20-1 to TRBJ1-5; unclear D gene. Trimming left V 3 bases short and J 5 bases short, with 11 bases between. Germline V gene lookup returns CDR1 DFQATT and CDR2 SNEGSKA (reference sequence). This CDR3 is 13 amino acids long. CDR3 sequence: CSASSALDQPQHF. Written as DNA, the CDR3 is TGCAGTGCTAGTAGCGCACTGGATCAGCCCCAGCATTTT.

The chain is built from TRBV21-1 and TRBJ1-5; the table names TRBD1, a call not compared with the DNA. TRBV21-1 is designated a pseudogene. The CDR3 runs to 16 residues. For the CDR3, the DNA is TGTGCCAGCAGCACGACAGGGTTTAGGGGCAATCAGCCCCAGCATTTT. Protein product: CASSTTGFRGNQPQHF.

This chain uses TRBV7-9 with TRBJ2-5; 11 nucleotides align to TRBD2. The CDR3 contains 17 residues. The V gene's germline CDR1 is SEHNR and CDR2 FQNEAQ (reference sequence). V was clipped by 4 bases and J by 4 bases; unmatched bases: 11. CDR3 in amino acids: CASSSFTGLAVGETQYF. Written as DNA, the CDR3 is TGTGCCAGCAGCTCCTTTACGGGACTAGCGGTAGGAGAGACCCAGTACTTC.

The J gene is TRBJ1-1, the V gene TRBV11-3, with D hard to call. Germline V gene lookup returns CDR1 SGHNT and CDR2 YENEEA. Trimming pared 1 base from V and 5 bases from J, leaving 8 bases between. This CDR3 is built from 13 residues. In nucleotides, the CDR3 is TGTGCCAGCAGCTTAGGCGCGGGGACTGAAGCTTTCTTT. Protein sequence: CASSLGAGTEAFF.

The chain employs TRBV7-2 and TRBJ1-2, with D hard to call. The CDR3 totals 13 residues. Trimming removed 1 base at V and 6 bases at J, with 9 bases between. Germline V CDR1 and CDR2: SGHTA, FQGNSA. CDR3: CASSLGWQNGYTF. The CDR3 bases are TGTGCCAGCAGCTTAGGGTGGCAGAATGGCTACACCTTC.

This rearrangement joins TRBV19 to TRBJ1-4; weak D call: TRBD1 (6 bases). The germline gives CDR1 LNHDA, CDR2 SQIVND (reference sequence). CDR3 size: 13 residues. Trimming shortened V by 5 bases and J by 4 bases, and 8 bases separated the two germline ends. In DNA form, the CDR3 reads TGTGCCAGTAGTGACAGGAGTAATGAAAAACTGTTTTTT. Its translation: CASSDRSNEKLFF.

V and J are TRBV18 and TRBJ1-2, with a weak D call TRBD1 (5 bases). Germline CDR1 is KGHSH and CDR2 is LQKENI. The CDR3 has 13 amino acids. The V gene lost 5 bases and the J gene lost 4 bases, with 11 bases spanning the gap. The CDR3 DNA reads as TGTGCCAGCTCATCGGGGGTAGGCTATGGCTACACCTTC. Its protein product is CASSSGVGYGYTF. Full variable domain (rest looked up from reference TRBV18 and TRBJ1-2): NAGVMQNPRHLVRRRGQEARLRCSPMKGHSHVYWYRQLPEEGLKFMVYLQKENIIDESGMPKERFSAEFPKEGPSILRIQQVVRGDSAAYFCASSSGVGYGYTFGSGTRLTVV.